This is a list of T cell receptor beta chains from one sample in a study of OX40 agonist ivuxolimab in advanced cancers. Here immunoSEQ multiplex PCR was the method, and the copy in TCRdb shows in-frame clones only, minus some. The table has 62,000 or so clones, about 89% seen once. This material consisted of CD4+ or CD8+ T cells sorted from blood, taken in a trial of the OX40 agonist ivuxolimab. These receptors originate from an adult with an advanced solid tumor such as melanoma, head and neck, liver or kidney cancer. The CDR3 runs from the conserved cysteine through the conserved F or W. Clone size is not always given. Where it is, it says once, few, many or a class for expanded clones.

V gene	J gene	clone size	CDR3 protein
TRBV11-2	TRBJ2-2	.	CASSLVGTGELFF
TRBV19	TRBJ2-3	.	CATKPRQGTDTQYF
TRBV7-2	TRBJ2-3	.	CASSVWTSGSGDTQYF
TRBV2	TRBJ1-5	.	CASSDGNQPQHF
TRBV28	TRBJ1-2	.	CASSLPGAYGYTF
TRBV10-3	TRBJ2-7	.	CATKTGTRNIYEQYF
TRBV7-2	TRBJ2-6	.	CASSLRIPGANVLTF
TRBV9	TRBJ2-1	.	CASSAGTSGRHEQFF
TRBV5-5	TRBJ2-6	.	CASSLGGLGANVLTF
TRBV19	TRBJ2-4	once	CASRIDGKNIQYF
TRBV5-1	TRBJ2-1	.	CASSLGLAGYDERFF
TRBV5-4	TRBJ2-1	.	CASSSRDRDNEQFF
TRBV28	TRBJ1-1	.	CASRLLGTGHMNTEAFF
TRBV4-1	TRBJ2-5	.	CASSQGASGIRQETQYF
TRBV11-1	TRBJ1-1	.	CASSLAASMNTEAFF
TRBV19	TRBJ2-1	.	CSSGTYNEQFF
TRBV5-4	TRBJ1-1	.	CASSGKTGRDEAFF
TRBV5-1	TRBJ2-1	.	CASSLRSASYNEQFF
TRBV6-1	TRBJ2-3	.	CASSEWRANTQYF
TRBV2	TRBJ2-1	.	CASRTGRNEQFF
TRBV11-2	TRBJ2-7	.	CASSPRSYEQYF
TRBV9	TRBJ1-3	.	CASSSGGPGNSGNTIYF
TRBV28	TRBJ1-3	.	CASSLFPTATSGNTIYF
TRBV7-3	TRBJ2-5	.	CASSLAGGGIETQYF
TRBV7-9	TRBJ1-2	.	CASSRRGTGTYGYTF
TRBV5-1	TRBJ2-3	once	CASSLAAPISVDTQYF
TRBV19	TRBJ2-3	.	CASGLVGQDTDTQYF
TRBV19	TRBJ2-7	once	CASSTAGGFSYEQYF
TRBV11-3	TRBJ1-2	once	CASSLPSRTRPVGTYGYTF
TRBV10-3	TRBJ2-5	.	CAISDSGRAGETQYF
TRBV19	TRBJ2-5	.	CASSLPQGTGETQYF